A selection of T cell receptor beta chains follows, all from one sample in a study of Ad26.COV2.S vaccination and SARS-CoV-2 variants. Generated by immunoSEQ multiplex PCR, the TCRdb table keeps only in-frame clones and is missing some. The top ten clones hold roughly 13% of a sample with some 480,000 clones, around 88% of them seen once. The sample consisted of peripheral blood, taken in a trial of Ad26.COV2.S vaccine versus placebo. The receptors derive from a person aged 18-65 years who received the Ad26.COV2.S COVID-19 vaccine or a placebo. The CDR3 runs from the conserved cysteine through the conserved F or W. A D gene is named only where the DNA matches it firmly. The size entry is marked missing in some rows and otherwise reads once, few, many or a size class.

>14|TRBV28|TRBJ2-5|.|.
CASSLPGPQETQYF
TGTGCCAGCAGTTTACCAGGACCCCAAGAGACCCAGTACTTC
>13|TRBV28|TRBJ2-7|.|.
CASSLEGMRGQYF
TGTGCCAGCAGTTTGGAGGGGATGAGGGGGCAGTACTTC
>15|TRBV18|TRBJ2-7|.|.
CASSRITRETYEEYF
TGTGCCAGCTCACGCATAACTCGAGAGACCTACGAGGAGTACTTC
>14|TRBV20-1|TRBJ2-2|.|.
CSASIGRGTGELFF
TGCAGTGCTAGTATCGGGAGAGGGACCGGGGAGCTGTTTTTT
>16|TRBV4-1|TRBJ2-1|.|.
CASSQDFPGAYNEQFF
TGCGCCAGCAGCCAAGATTTCCCAGGGGCCTACAATGAGCAGTTCTTC
>16|TRBV24-1|TRBJ2-1|.|.
CATSDPGPTDRNEQFF
TGTGCCACCAGTGACCCGGGACCTACAGACCGCAATGAGCAGTTCTTC
>11|TRBV29-1|TRBJ1-3|.|.
CSVVNQNTIYF
TGCAGCGTTGTTAATCAGAACACCATATATTTT
>14|TRBV6-6|TRBJ1-2|.|.
CASSLTGTTYGYTF
TGTGCCAGCAGCCTAACCGGGACAACTTATGGCTACACCTTC
>13|TRBV11-3|TRBJ2-1|.|.
CASSSDTDNEQFF
TGTGCCAGCAGCTCCGACACCGACAATGAGCAGTTCTTC
>12|TRBV19|TRBJ2-3|.|.
CASSASGDTQYF
TGTGCCAGTAGCGCCTCGGGGGATACGCAGTATTTT
>13|TRBV29-1|TRBJ2-7|.|.
CSVRDPSSYEQYF
TGCAGCGTCCGGGACCCGAGCTCCTACGAGCAGTACTTC
>15|TRBV7-2|TRBJ2-2|TRBD2|.
CASSRERESTGELFF
TGTGCCAGCAGCAGAGAGCGGGAGTCGACCGGGGAGCTGTTTTTT
>15|TRBV6-2/TRBV6-3|TRBJ1-1|.|.
CASSYSGGGGTEAFF
TGTGCCAGCAGTTACTCGGGGGGCGGCGGCACTGAAGCTTTCTTT
>16|TRBV6-2/TRBV6-3|TRBJ2-1|TRBD1|.
CASSYQRDRIVNEQFF
TGTGCCAGCAGTTACCAACGGGACAGAATAGTCAATGAGCAGTTCTTC
>11|TRBV5-1|TRBJ1-1|TRBD1|few
CASSTGQGSFF
TGCGCCAGCAGCACTGGACAGGGCTCTTTCTTT
>15|TRBV19|TRBJ1-1|TRBD1|once
CASSTLPGQTQKAFF
TGTGCCAGTAGTACACTTCCGGGACAGACCCAGAAAGCTTTCTTT
>16|TRBV15|TRBJ1-4|.|.
CATSRGGSRGTEKLFF
TGTGCCACCAGCAGAGGAGGGTCCAGAGGTACAGAAAAACTGTTTTTT
>13|TRBV28|TRBJ1-1|.|.
CASMDGTYVGAGF
TGTGCCAGCATGGATGGGACCTACGTGGGGGCGGGCTTT
>13|TRBV7-9|TRBJ2-4|.|.
CASSLNNVQDLYF
TGTGCCAGCAGTTTAAACAATGTACAGGACCTGTACTTC
>17|TRBV30|TRBJ2-7|TRBD2|.
CAWNPGLAGRASYEQYF
TGTGCCTGGAACCCGGGACTAGCGGGCAGAGCCTCCTACGAGCAGTACTTC
>11|TRBV19|TRBJ1-1|.|once
CASSIFSEAFF
TGTGCCAGTAGTATATTCTCTGAAGCTTTCTTT
>14|TRBV27|TRBJ2-1|TRBD2|.
CASHRLAGVDEQFF
TGTGCCAGTCATAGACTAGCGGGAGTGGATGAGCAGTTCTTC
>14|TRBV7-8|TRBJ1-1|.|few
CASSQTHGALEAFF
TGTGCCAGCAGCCAAACCCATGGGGCACTTGAAGCTTTCTTT
>15|TRBV15|TRBJ2-7|.|.
CATSRHPILSYEQYF
TGTGCCACCAGCCGCCACCCCATTCTCTCCTACGAGCAGTACTTC
>15|TRBV5-1|TRBJ1-5|.|.
CASSSGVDSNQPQHF
TGCGCCAGCAGCTCGGGGGTGGACAGCAATCAGCCCCAGCATTTT
>15|TRBV28|TRBJ1-1|.|.
CASRPTEGGGTEAFF
TGTGCCAGCAGACCCACGGAGGGCGGTGGCACTGAAGCTTTCTTT
>17|TRBV3-1/TRBV3-2|TRBJ2-5|TRBD2|.
CASSHSASGRAGGTQYF
TGTGCCAGCAGCCATAGCGCGAGCGGGAGGGCCGGGGGGACCCAGTACTTC
>16|TRBV5-4|TRBJ2-7|TRBD1|.
CASSPGQGFLSYEQYF
TGTGCCAGCAGCCCGGGACAGGGGTTCCTCTCCTACGAGCAGTACTTC
>13|TRBV3-1/TRBV3-2|TRBJ1-2|TRBD1|.
CASSHQGGYGYTF
TGTGCCAGCAGCCACCAGGGGGGGTATGGCTACACCTTC
>13|TRBV24-1|TRBJ1-1|.|once
CATRGGTNTEAFF
TGTGCCACCAGAGGGGGTACGAACACTGAAGCTTTCTTT
>13|TRBV27|TRBJ2-2|.|.
CASSFRGPGELFF
TGTGCCAGCAGTTTCCGGGGACCCGGGGAGCTGTTTTTT
>14|TRBV30|TRBJ2-2|.|.
CAWSGGVYTGELFF
TGTGCCTGGAGTGGCGGGGTATACACCGGGGAGCTGTTTTTT
>12|TRBV29-1|TRBJ2-1|TRBD1|.
CSAGTGNNEQFF
TGCAGCGCGGGGACAGGGAACAATGAGCAGTTCTTC
>18|TRBV6-2/TRBV6-3|TRBJ2-7|.|few
CASSSRPPGTMSSYEQYF
TGTGCCAGCAGCTCCCGACCCCCCGGGACAATGAGCTCCTACGAGCAGTACTTC
>15|TRBV7-7|TRBJ2-2|.|.
CASSLLGVNTGELFF
TGTGCCAGCAGCTTATTGGGGGTCAACACCGGGGAGCTGTTTTTT
>12|TRBV24-1|TRBJ2-7|.|.
CATSSGAGEQYF
TGTGCCACCAGTTCCGGGGCTGGTGAGCAGTACTTC
>14|TRBV5-4|TRBJ1-2|TRBD1|.
CASSFRGQGNGYTF
TGTGCCAGCAGCTTTAGGGGACAGGGCAACGGCTACACCTTC
>14|TRBV7-9|TRBJ2-1|.|.
CASSLTRITNEQFF
TGTGCCAGCAGCTTAACCAGAATTACTAATGAGCAGTTCTTC
>14|TRBV9|TRBJ2-1|TRBD1|.
CASRGQGGDNEQFF
TGTGCCAGCAGGGGACAGGGGGGAGACAATGAGCAGTTCTTC
>15|TRBV5-3|TRBJ2-7|TRBD2|.
CARRTGGGQVYEQYF
TGTGCCAGAAGGACCGGCGGGGGTCAGGTCTACGAGCAGTACTTC
>14|TRBV18|TRBJ2-1|TRBD2|.
CASSGTSGRGEQFF
TGTGCCAGCTCCGGGACTAGCGGGAGGGGAGAGCAGTTCTTC
>14|TRBV6-5|TRBJ1-2|.|.
CASRHVGVWNGYTF
TGTGCCAGCAGGCACGTGGGGGTTTGGAATGGCTACACCTTC
>16|TRBV9|TRBJ2-2|TRBD2|.
CASSVGTSGDTGELFF
TGTGCCAGCAGCGTAGGGACTAGCGGAGACACCGGGGAGCTGTTTTTT
>14|TRBV27|TRBJ2-5|.|.
CASSQESHAETQYF
TGTGCCAGCAGCCAAGAGAGCCACGCGGAGACCCAGTACTTC
>15|TRBV5-1|TRBJ1-5|TRBD1|.
CASSLSGQGNQPQHF
TGCGCCAGCAGCTTGTCCGGACAGGGGAATCAGCCCCAGCATTTT
>18|TRBV27|TRBJ2-3|TRBD1|.
CASSLTGGGIAIADTQYF
TGTGCCAGCAGTTTGACAGGGGGGGGGATAGCGATAGCCGATACGCAGTATTTT
>16|TRBV27|TRBJ2-3|TRBD2|.
CASSPTSGSGADTQYF
TGTGCCAGCAGTCCGACTAGCGGGAGTGGGGCAGATACGCAGTATTTT
>16|TRBV27|TRBJ2-5|.|.
CASSFGHPGIGETQYF
TGTGCCAGCAGTTTTGGTCACCCCGGGATAGGAGAGACCCAGTACTTC
>14|TRBV19|TRBJ2-5|.|.
CASSIQGPGETQYF
TGTGCCAGTAGTATACAGGGGCCTGGGGAGACCCAGTACTTC
>19|TRBV24-1|TRBJ2-1|TRBD2|once
CATSDPSSTSGQAYNEQFF
TGTGCCACCAGTGATCCTTCCTCCACTAGCGGGCAAGCCTACAATGAGCAGTTCTTC
>19|TRBV18|TRBJ2-3|.|.
CASSPKTGGAGASTDTQYF
TGTGCCAGCTCACCGAAAACTGGAGGGGCCGGGGCTAGCACAGATACGCAGTATTTT
>14|TRBV4-3|TRBJ1-2|TRBD1|.
CASSQTDRGYGYTF
TGCGCCAGCAGCCAAACCGACAGGGGCTATGGCTACACCTTC
>13|TRBV12-3/TRBV12-4|TRBJ1-5|.|.
CASSWTANQPQHF
TGTGCCAGCAGTTGGACAGCCAATCAGCCCCAGCATTTT